The 21 T cell receptor beta chains below come from one sample, sequenced in a study of blood T cell repertoires in COVID-19. Using immunoSEQ multiplex PCR, the repertoire was profiled, and TCRdb retains in-frame clones only, with some absent. This table holds approximately 300,000 clones, nearly 90% found once. Sequencing used PBMCs or T cells enriched from blood (not recorded which). The origin of the receptors is a woman aged 25 to 39 who had recovered from COVID-19.

This clone came up once. The rearrangement joins TRBV19 to TRBJ1-2; TRBD1 might be the D (5 bases). This CDR3 has 15 amino acids. V was shortened by 3 bases and J by 3 bases, with 14 bases between the two germline ends. Germline CDR1 is LNHDA and CDR2 is SQIVND (reference sequence). CDR3 DNA sequence: TGTGCCAGTAGTATGGGGCAGGATTATGACTATGGCTACACCTTC. As protein: CASSMGQDYDYGYTF. The full variable domain, rest sourced from reference TRBV19 and TRBJ1-2, is DGGITQSPKYLFRKEGQNVTLSCEQNLNHDAMYWYRQDPGQGLRLIYYSQIVNDFQKGDIAEGYSVSREKKESFPLTVTSAQKNPTAFYLCASSMGQDYDYGYTFGSGTRLTVV.

The chain uses TRBV6-5 and TRBJ1-4, with D perhaps TRBD1 (5 bases). The germline V gene encodes CDR1 MNHEY and CDR2 SVGAGI. The CDR3 covers 13 residues. V was clipped by 6 bases and J by 7 bases, with 12 bases between them. The CDR3: CASSRGIGEKLFF. Here the CDR3 DNA reads TGTGCCAGCAGCCGGGGGATTGGTGAAAAACTGTTTTTT.

The J gene is TRBJ1-1, the V gene TRBV6-5, with TRBD1 matching 8 bases. With V trimmed by 11 bases and J by 2 bases, 7 bases remained unmatched. CDR3 length equals 13 residues. CDR1 is MNHEY, CDR2 SVGAGI, per germline. CDR3 sequence (DNA): TGTGCCGTGAAACAGGGGGGAAACACTGAAGCTTTCTTT. Amino acids: CAVKQGGNTEAFF.

This clone has just one count. The chain carries TRBV6-4 and TRBJ1-2, with 9 bases that match TRBD1. The ends lost 5 bases at V and 7 bases at J; junction bases unmatched: 5. CDR3 length equals 13 residues. CDR1 is MRHNA, CDR2 SNTAGT, per germline. The CDR3 DNA is TGTGCCAGCAGTCGGACAGGGGATGGTGGCTACACCTTC. As protein: CASSRTGDGGYTF.

The chain employs TRBV25-1 and TRBJ1-5, with D perhaps TRBD1 (5 bases). Germline V CDR1 and CDR2: MGHDK, SYGVNS. The V gene lost 5 bases and the J gene lost 8 bases, with 16 bases spanning the gap. The CDR3 runs to 14 residues. CDR3 in amino acids: CASSSSETVEPQHF. The CDR3 DNA sequence: TGTGCCAGCAGTTCATCCGAGACAGTTGAGCCCCAGCATTTT. Based on the CDR3 plus reference TRBV25-1 and TRBJ1-5, the full variable domain is EADIYQTPRYLVIGTGKKITLECSQTMGHDKMYWYQQDPGMELHLIHYSYGVNSTEKGDLSSESTVSRIRTEHFPLTLESARPSHTSQYLCASSSSETVEPQHFGDGTRLSIL.

The V and J genes are TRBV5-1 and TRBJ2-1, with no clear D. V was shortened by 0 bases and J by 7 bases, with 5 bases between the two germline ends. The CDR3 runs to 12 residues. In germline, CDR1 is SGHRS, CDR2 YFSETQ. The CDR3 DNA is TGCGCCAGCAGCTTGGTGGAGAATGAGCAGTTCTTC. It specifies CASSLVENEQFF.

The chain carries TRBV7-8 and TRBJ1-3; 10 positions match TRBD1. This CDR3 contains 13 residues. Germline trimming cut 3 bases from V and 9 bases from J; bases unmatched to any gene: 2. Germline V gene data show CDR1 as SGHVS and CDR2 as FQNEAQ. Here the CDR3 reads CASSLGQGITIYF. CDR3 in DNA: TGTGCCAGCAGCTTGGGACAGGGGATCACCATATATTTT.

The chain has TRBV30 and TRBJ1-1; TRBD1 agrees at 7 bases. Germline-derived CDR1 and CDR2 are GTSNPN and SVGIG (reference sequence). V dropped 5 bases and J dropped 9; count of bases not matched to a gene: 3. CDR3 length: 10 residues. The CDR3 DNA follows: TGTGCCTGGGGGGACAGCAAAGCTTTCTTT. Encoded protein: CAWGDSKAFF.

The chain recombines TRBV14 with TRBJ2-3; TRBD1 agrees at 9 bases. V lost 2 bases, J lost 4 bases, and 4 bases stayed unmatched. Germline V gene lookup returns CDR1 SGHDN and CDR2 FVKESK. The CDR3 contains 15 residues. CDR3 DNA: TGTGCCAGCAGCCAATGGGACAGGGCCGCAGATACGCAGTATTTT. Translation gives CASSQWDRAADTQYF.

About this clone: Different DNA sequences within this sample yield the same CDR3. The genes are TRBV5-4 and TRBJ2-7; 9 bases align to TRBD1. The CDR3 has 14 amino acids. In germline, CDR1 is SGHNT, CDR2 YYREEE (reference sequence). V dropped 3 bases and J dropped 4; count of bases not matched to a gene: 5. CDR3 sequence reads: CASSSGQGRYEQYF. In DNA, the CDR3 is TGTGCCAGCAGCTCGGGACAGGGCCGATACGAGCAGTACTTC.

The chain recombines TRBV30 with TRBJ1-2, with D perhaps TRBD1 (6 bases). The CDR3 covers 14 residues. Germline V gene sequence: CDR1 GTSNPN, CDR2 SVGIG (reference sequence). Between the trimmed V and J ends, which lost 3 bases and 0 bases, there was a span of 11 bases. Written as DNA, the CDR3 is TGTGCCTGGAGAATGGCAGGGGCTAACTATGGCTACACCTTC. Amino acid sequence: CAWRMAGANYGYTF.

The rearrangement links TRBV6-6 to TRBJ1-1; D not certain. V was trimmed by 0 bases and J by 3 bases, leaving 11 bases between them. The CDR3 sequence is 15 residues long. Germline V gene lookup returns CDR1 MNHNY and CDR2 SVGAGI (reference sequence). CDR3 loop: CASSYSRPRDTEAFF. The CDR3 nucleotides are TGTGCCAGCAGTTACTCGAGACCGCGGGACACTGAAGCTTTCTTT.

This clone was observed a single time. The chain carries TRBV6-5 and TRBJ1-2, with D perhaps matching TRBD1 (5 bases). Germline CDR1 MNHEY, CDR2 SVGAGI. Trimming removed 4 bases from V and 6 bases from J, with 9 bases in between. This CDR3 comprises 12 residues. The CDR3 region is CASSWGGDGYTF. The CDR3 nucleotides are TGTGCCAGCAGTTGGGGAGGGGATGGCTACACCTTC.

The chain employs TRBV6-5 and TRBJ1-1; the D gene is possibly TRBD1 (5 bases). CDR1 is MNHEY, CDR2 SVGAGI, per germline. The length of the CDR3 is 14 residues. The ends were cut back, 1 base at V and 5 bases at J, with 11 bases in the middle. The CDR3 DNA is TGTGCCAGCAGTTACTGGGGAGGGGAGACTGAAGCTTTCTTT. This gives the protein CASSYWGGETEAFF.

Here the CDR3 reads CASRDSGGNQPQHF. CDR3 coding DNA: TGTGCCAGCAGAGACTCGGGAGGAAATCAGCCCCAGCATTTT. The chain combines TRBV27 with TRBJ1-5, with D uncertain. The germline V gene encodes CDR1 MNHEY and CDR2 SMNVEV (reference sequence). CDR3 length equals 14 residues. V dropped 6 bases and J dropped 4 bases, with 13 bases sitting between them.

For the CDR3, the DNA is TGTGCCAGCATGGGACTAGCGGGGAGAAATGAGCAGTTCTTC. This sequence encodes CASMGLAGRNEQFF. The chain employs TRBV6-5 and TRBJ2-1; 13 bases match TRBD2. Losses at the gene ends were 7 bases for V and 7 bases for J; bases not matched to a gene: 4. The CDR3 spans 14 residues. CDR1 and CDR2 from the germline V gene are MNHEY and SVGAGI.

The chain links TRBV23-1 to TRBJ2-2; 9 nucleotides line up with TRBD1. Being an ORF, TRBV23-1 has a function that is uncertain. J was trimmed by 3 bases and V by 1 base; bases with no gene match: 3. The CDR3 runs to 16 residues. This CDR3 reads CASSQCRDRDTGELFF. For the CDR3, the DNA is TGCGCCAGCAGTCAATGCCGGGACAGGGACACCGGGGAGCTGTTTTTT.

The chain uses TRBV5-5 and TRBJ2-5; 10 positions match TRBD2. The CDR3 is made up of 16 amino acids. Trimming at V came to 3 bases and at J to 4 bases, leaving 9 bases not matched to a gene. Germline V CDR1 and CDR2: SGHKS, YYEKEE (reference sequence). CDR3 nucleotides: TGTGCCAGCAGCTGGGGGAAGGGGACTAGCGCAGAGACCCAGTACTTC. Its translation: CASSWGKGTSAETQYF. The full variable domain, completed using reference TRBV5-5 and TRBJ2-5, is DAGVTQSPTHLIKTRGQQVTLRCSPISGHKSVSWYQQVLGQGPQFIFQYYEKEERGRGNFPDRFSARQFPNYSSELNVNALLLGDSALYLCASSWGKGTSAETQYFGPGTRLLVL.

The rearrangement joins TRBV29-1 to TRBJ1-1, with 7 bases identical to TRBD1. V lost 7 bases and J lost 1; bases outside the gene matches: 6. Germline lookup yields CDR1 SQVTM and CDR2 ANQGSEA. The CDR3 consists of 13 residues. The chain's CDR3 is CSASTGTNTEAFF. As DNA, the CDR3 is TGCAGCGCTTCGACAGGGACGAACACTGAAGCTTTCTTT.

The CDR3 spells CASSLGGTNTEAFF. CDR3 bases: TGCGCCAGCAGTTTAGGGGGAACGAACACTGAAGCTTTCTTT. V gene TRBV5-1 combines with J gene TRBJ1-1, with TRBD1 as a possible D gene (6 bases). The length of the CDR3 is 14 residues. Germline CDR1 is SGHRS and CDR2 is YFSETQ. Trimming cost V 5 bases and J 1 base, with 12 bases left between them.

The chain couples TRBV7-9 to TRBJ2-3, with unresolved D. This CDR3 is 14 amino acids long. Germline CDR1 and CDR2: SEHNR and FQNEAQ (reference sequence). Between the trimmed V and J ends, which lost 5 bases and 2 bases, there was a span of 11 bases. CDR3 in amino acids: CASSPRIVTDTQYF. The CDR3 DNA is TGTGCCAGCAGCCCCCGTATTGTCACAGATACGCAGTATTTT.